The 14 T cell receptor beta chains listed next were all sequenced from one sample in a study of blood T cell repertoires in COVID-19. Profiled with immunoSEQ multiplex PCR; TCRdb holds only in-frame clones, not every one. The data contain under 350,000 clones, around 83% of them seen just once; the ten biggest clones take up about 4%. Source material: peripheral blood. The source of these receptors is a man younger than 35 with active or convalescent COVID-19.

This clone has a handful of counts. The chain combines TRBV12-3 or TRBV12-4 with TRBJ1-1; D gene ambiguous. The V end was cut by 2 bases, the J end by 7 bases, with 11 bases between. The CDR3 sequence is 13 residues long. CDR3: CASSLHVSGEAFF. The CDR3 nucleotides read TGTGCCAGCAGTTTACACGTAAGCGGTGAAGCTTTCTTT.

This clone was detected only a few times. The rearrangement joins TRBV7-2 to TRBJ2-5, with a weak D call TRBD2 (6 bases). Germline-derived CDR1 and CDR2 are SGHTA and FQGNSA. This CDR3 is 15 amino acids long. V was shortened by 5 bases and J by 6 bases, with 19 bases between the two germline ends. In DNA, the CDR3 is TGTGCCAGCAGCCCGATGACAGTTGGGGGGAAGACCCAGTACTTC. Translating it yields CASSPMTVGGKTQYF. Full variable domain (remainder filled in from reference TRBV7-2 and TRBJ2-5): GAGVSQSPSNKVTEKGKDVELRCDPISGHTALYWYRQSLGQGLEFLIYFQGNSAPDKSGLPSDRFSAERTGGSVSTLTIQRTQQEDSAVYLCASSPMTVGGKTQYFGPGTRLLVL.

The chain is built from TRBV27 and TRBJ1-1; D unclear. Trimming pared 2 bases from V and 0 bases from J, leaving 13 bases between. CDR3 length equals 16 residues. Germline loops: CDR1 MNHEY, CDR2 SMNVEV (reference sequence). In nucleotides, the CDR3 is TGTGCCAGCAGTTTAAAAGTGGGTAGCCTGAACACTGAAGCTTTCTTT. This sequence encodes CASSLKVGSLNTEAFF.

V and J are TRBV19 and TRBJ1-3; TRBD1 matches 7 bases. J was trimmed by 4 bases and V by 10 bases; bases with no gene match: 13. The length of the CDR3 is 15 residues. Germline V gives CDR1 LNHDA, CDR2 SQIVND (reference sequence). The CDR3, as DNA: TGTGCCACTTCCGCGGAGGGGGCGGGAGGAAACACCATATATTTT. Amino acids: CATSAEGAGGNTIYF. Looking up the rest from reference TRBV19 and TRBJ1-3 gives the full variable domain: DGGITQSPKYLFRKEGQNVTLSCEQNLNHDAMYWYRQDPGQGLRLIYYSQIVNDFQKGDIAEGYSVSREKKESFPLTVTSAQKNPTAFYLCATSAEGAGGNTIYFGEGSWLTVV.

The chain is built from TRBV3-1 (or the pseudogene TRBV3-2) and TRBJ2-3, with 9 bases matching TRBD2. With V trimmed by 0 bases and J by 3 bases, 13 bases remained unmatched. The CDR3 consists of 19 residues. CDR1 and CDR2 (germline): LGHDT, YNNKEL (reference sequence). In DNA form, the CDR3 reads TGTGCCAGCAGCCAAGATTGGGGCGGCGGGGGGGCTTATACAGATACGCAGTATTTT. Its translation: CASSQDWGGGGAYTDTQYF.

On this clone: Different DNA sequences within this sample yield the same CDR3. The rearrangement links TRBV14 to TRBJ1-4, with D perhaps TRBD1 (5 bases). Germline V gene data show CDR1 as SGHDN and CDR2 as FVKESK. The CDR3 totals 13 residues. Trimming removed 4 bases from V and 5 bases from J, with 8 bases in between. The CDR3 coding sequence is TGTGCCAGCAGCCGGGGACTGAATGAAAAACTGTTTTTT. Amino acids: CASSRGLNEKLFF.

This clone was seen a handful of times. The chain couples TRBV29-1 to TRBJ2-5; 9 bases fit TRBD1. The V gene's germline CDR1 is SQVTM and CDR2 ANQGSEA. The CDR3 is 14 amino acids. Losses at the gene ends were 4 bases for V and 4 bases for J; bases not matched to a gene: 7. CDR3 region: CSVAPRQGVETQYF. CDR3 coding DNA: TGCAGCGTTGCCCCTCGACAGGGGGTAGAGACCCAGTACTTC. Full variable domain (remainder filled in from reference TRBV29-1 and TRBJ2-5): SAVISQKPSRDICQRGTSLTIQCQVDSQVTMMFWYRQQPGQSLTLIATANQGSEATYESGFVIDKFPISRPNLTFSTLTVSNMSPEDSSIYLCSVAPRQGVETQYFGPGTRLLVL.

This clone was found once. V and J are TRBV4-1 and TRBJ2-5; 9 nucleotides align to TRBD2. The CDR3 has 16 amino acids. Germline V gene data show CDR1 as MGHRA and CDR2 as YSYEKL. V lost 4 bases and J lost 2; bases outside the gene matches: 8. The CDR3 reads CASSPHYSGGQETQYF. Written as DNA, the CDR3 is TGCGCCAGCAGCCCCCACTATAGCGGGGGACAAGAGACCCAGTACTTC.

J is TRBJ2-5 and V is TRBV19, with 8 bases lining up with TRBD1. Trimming at V came to 10 bases and at J to 4 bases, leaving 8 bases not matched to a gene. CDR1 and CDR2 from the germline V gene are LNHDA and SQIVND (reference sequence). The CDR3 covers 13 residues. The CDR3 coding sequence is TGTGCCACCGCGGACAGGGAGGTAGAGACCCAGTACTTC. Translation: CATADREVETQYF.

This clone was seen a handful of times. The V and J genes are TRBV28 and TRBJ1-1; no clear D gene. Germline values: CDR1 MDHEN, CDR2 SYDVKM. The CDR3 spans 12 residues. The germline V and J ends were trimmed by 5 bases and 1 base, with 5 bases remaining between them. CDR3 protein: CASSPPNTEAFF. CDR3 DNA sequence: TGTGCCAGCAGTCCTCCGAACACTGAAGCTTTCTTT.

J is TRBJ2-1 and V is TRBV25-1, with TRBD1 matching over 8 bases. The V and J ends lost 7 bases and 4 bases, in that order; junction bases with no gene match: 9. This CDR3 region has 15 residues. Germline CDR1 and CDR2: MGHDK and SYGVNS. The CDR3 is CASTTGTGAYNEQFF. The CDR3 bases are TGTGCCAGCACTACCGGGACAGGTGCTTACAATGAGCAGTTCTTC.

The chain joins TRBV7-2 to TRBJ2-3; a weak D match, TRBD2 (5 bases). CDR1 SGHTA and CDR2 FQGNSA come from the germline V gene. Trimming removed 2 bases from V and 6 bases from J, with 18 bases in between. CDR3 length: 16 amino acids. For the CDR3, the DNA is TGTGCCAGCAGCTTACAGGCGGGCCCGACTGAGGATACGCAGTATTTT. This codes for CASSLQAGPTEDTQYF.

This clone was seen once. The gene calls are TRBV9 and TRBJ1-3; D might be TRBD1 (6 bases). The CDR3 runs 15 residues. V was shortened by 4 bases and J by 0 bases, with 11 bases between the two germline ends. Germline V gene lookup returns CDR1 SGDLS and CDR2 YYNGEE. The CDR3 sequence is CASSTEGGSGNTIYF. As DNA, the CDR3 is TGTGCCAGCAGCACCGAAGGGGGCTCTGGAAACACCATATATTTT.

The gene calls are TRBV7-8 and TRBJ2-2, with TRBD2 matching 9 bases. The CDR3 covers 16 residues. CDR1 is SGHVS, CDR2 FQNEAQ, per germline. Losses at the gene ends were 1 base for V and 2 bases for J; bases not matched to a gene: 2. CDR3 sequence (DNA): TGTGCCAGCAGCTTAGTTAGCGGGGGTAACACCGGGGAGCTGTTTTTT. It codes for CASSLVSGGNTGELFF.